This T cell receptor (beta chain) was sequenced during a study of CD8+ T cells in alopecia areata. The sequencing template was cDNA reverse transcribed from extracted RNA. Here immunoSEQ multiplex PCR was the method, and the copy in TCRdb shows in-frame clones only, minus some. The repertoire holds some 200,000 clones, with about three fifths as singletons. The junction had 5 bases not matched to a gene; V was cut back by 4 bases and J by 8 bases. The CDR3 is 14 residues long. Germline values: CDR1 SGHRS, CDR2 YFSETQ. Turning to this clone: The sample carries other DNA sequences with the same CDR3.

Treatment here: oral pan-JAK inhibitor, 5-10 mg twice daily. Collection of lesional scalp punch biopsies and peripheral blood was performed in alopecia areata patients. This sequence originates from a human donor with alopecia areata. Sequenced material: CD4+ T cells sorted from blood, taken at week 24, from a patient treated with tofacitinib. The rearrangement uses TRBV5-1 and TRBJ1-6; 8 bases are a match to TRBD1. The CDR3 DNA reads as TGCGCCAGCAGCCCAGGACAGGGAGATTCACCCCTCCACTTT. This translates into CASSPGQGDSPLHF.